This T cell receptor beta chain was sequenced for a study of blood T cell repertoires in COVID-19. About the study: Cohort 3 donors counted as recovered after two negative PCRs, clearance, or resolved symptoms.

Those who participated ranged in age from roughly 18 to 95 years and resided in approximately 23 US areas. Participant reports of clinical history set cohort assignment. Per the original data handling: Scientists estimated how many nucleated cells there were by amplifying reference gene primers. The protocol was immunoSEQ multiplex PCR, while the TCRdb copy is restricted to in-frame clones and leaves out a portion. For V, J and clone size, that table is used; D and trimming come from the DNA. The table records 350,000 to 400,000 clones, over 75% of them present only once. Sequencing was done on a sample of PBMCs or T cells enriched from blood (not recorded which). The source of this sequence is a middle-aged man in a cohort exposed to, infected with or recovered from COVID-19 (not recorded which).

CDR3 in DNA: TGTGCCAGCAGTCGTTCGAGTGGTAACTATGGCTACACCTTC. It translates to CASSRSSGNYGYTF. This sequence joins TRBV28 and TRBJ1-2; no definite D call. The CDR3 runs 14 residues. The ends were cut back, 5 bases at V and 1 base at J, with 11 bases in the middle. Germline V gene lookup returns CDR1 MDHEN and CDR2 SYDVKM.